This T cell receptor (beta chain) was identified during a study of regulatory T cells in long-lasting Graves disease. Relying on iRepertoire HTBI primers and Arm-PCR of CDR3 regions, the team built TCR beta libraries. TCRdb independently ran MiXCR on the multiplex PCR reads; one entry per CDR3 protein. The sample has approximately 540,000 distinct CDR3 sequences, around 13% seen once. This clonotype has a count of ten or more. Time point in this sample: newly diagnosed GD, antithyroid drugs for less than 3 months. The authors made the TCR library using RNA they extracted from PBMCs. Graves' disease diagnoses followed American Thyroid Association guidelines. The sample also formed part of further work on T cells in Graves' hyperthyroidism and ophthalmopathy.

The sequence was obtained from a woman under 40 with Graves disease. This specimen was peripheral blood mononuclear cells (PBMCs), taken at new diagnosis, from a patient treated with antithyroid drugs.

CDR3 in DNA: TGTGCCAGCAGCCTGTTCAGGGAAGAGACCCAGTACTTC. This encodes CASSLFREETQYF. The V gene is TRBV5-5, the J gene TRBJ2-5; D might be TRBD1 (5 bases). Trimming took off 4 bases at V and 3 bases at J, with 10 bases between the two ends. The CDR3 has 13 amino acids. Germline CDR1 and CDR2: SGHKS and YYEKEE (reference sequence).